These 11 T cell receptor beta chains share one sample of origin, sequenced in a study of cytomegalovirus exposure and HLA in healthy donors. Vbeta (60) and Jbeta (13) primers were used in the PCR. The data were produced by immunoSEQ multiplex PCR, yet TCRdb's version contains in-frame clones alone and is incomplete. Of roughly 170,000 clones in the sample, roughly 85% were seen once. The sequenced sample consisted of PBMCs. The receptors were sampled from a man aged 25 to 45 in good health and CMV-seronegative.

This clone has just a few counts. CDR3 bases: TGTGCCAGCAGCTTCTACGATGGTGAAAAACTGTTTTTT. This translates into CASSFYDGEKLFF. J is TRBJ1-4 and V is TRBV7-2; D unresolved. The V end lost 3 bases, the J end lost 7 bases, and 9 bases lay between the germline ends. Germline assignment: CDR1 SGHTA and CDR2 FQGNSA. This CDR3 comprises 13 residues.

V is TRBV28 and J is TRBJ2-2; D gene uncertain. The CDR3 runs to 15 residues. Between the trimmed V and J ends, which lost 7 bases and 7 bases, there was a span of 19 bases. Per germline, CDR1 MDHEN and CDR2 SYDVKM. Here the CDR3 reads CASTDDTSRGGELFF. The CDR3 region has the DNA TGTGCCAGCACCGACGATACATCGAGAGGCGGGGAGCTGTTTTTT.

V usage is TRBV9 and J usage is TRBJ2-5; 9 bases match TRBD2. CDR1 and CDR2 from the germline V gene are SGDLS and YYNGEE. With V trimmed by 4 bases and J by 4 bases, 14 bases remained unmatched. This CDR3 is 17 amino acids long. The CDR3 DNA reads TGTGCCAGCAGCAGAACGGGGGGCGGGAGGGCCGGAGAGACCCAGTACTTC. Translated, it gives CASSRTGGGRAGETQYF.

J is TRBJ2-1 and V is TRBV19, with D possibly being TRBD1 (5 bases). The CDR3 spans 15 residues. Trimming pared 1 base from V and 4 bases from J, leaving 11 bases between. Germline assignment: CDR1 LNHDA and CDR2 SQIVND (reference sequence). The CDR3 DNA sequence: TGTGCCAGTAGTATAGTCAGACAGAATTACAATGAGCAGTTCTTC. Its protein product is CASSIVRQNYNEQFF.

This rearrangement joins TRBV9 to TRBJ1-2; D is perhaps TRBD1 (5 bases). The germline CDR1 and CDR2 sequences are SGDLS and YYNGEE. Trimming removed 4 bases from V and 6 bases from J, with 10 bases in between. The CDR3 has 12 amino acids. This chain's CDR3 is CASSLETDGYTF. The CDR3, as DNA: TGTGCCAGCAGCCTAGAGACAGATGGCTACACCTTC.

CDR3 loop: CAWTPGLRTYEQYF. CDR3 DNA: TGTGCCTGGACGCCGGGACTACGCACCTACGAGCAGTACTTC. The chain links TRBV30 to TRBJ2-7; TRBD2 matches at 7 bases. V lost 4 bases and J lost 2; bases outside the gene matches: 8. The CDR3 spans 14 residues. Germline-derived CDR1 and CDR2 are GTSNPN and SVGIG (reference sequence).

The chain recombines TRBV4-2 with TRBJ2-5, with 7 bases identical to TRBD2. CDR1 is LGHNA, CDR2 YNFKEQ, per germline. The length of the CDR3 is 15 residues. The junction had 6 bases not matched to a gene; V was cut back by 1 base and J by 4 bases. The CDR3 is CASSQAGGRTETQYF. CDR3 sequence (DNA): TGTGCCAGCAGCCAAGCGGGCGGGAGAACAGAGACCCAGTACTTC.

V and J are TRBV4-3 and TRBJ2-7; 8 bases fit TRBD1. This CDR3 is 17 amino acids long. V dropped 1 base and J dropped 2; count of bases not matched to a gene: 10. Per germline, CDR1 LGHNA and CDR2 YSLEER. CDR3 loop: CASSQAGVGTGAYEQYF. DNA of the CDR3: TGCGCCAGCAGCCAAGCGGGTGTGGGGACAGGAGCCTACGAGCAGTACTTC.

V is TRBV27 and J is TRBJ2-7; TRBD2 agrees at 7 bases. CDR1 MNHEY and CDR2 SMNVEV come from the germline V gene (reference sequence). Losses at the gene ends were 2 bases for V and 2 bases for J; bases not matched to a gene: 3. The CDR3 covers 14 residues. CDR3 nucleotide sequence: TGTGCCAGCAGTTTAGGTAGCGGGCCCTACGAGCAGTACTTC. It specifies CASSLGSGPYEQYF.

V gene TRBV5-6 combines with J gene TRBJ1-4; 9 positions match TRBD1. J was trimmed by 6 bases and V by 3 bases; bases with no gene match: 3. The CDR3 runs 14 residues. Looked up from germline, CDR1 is SGHDT and CDR2 is YYEEEE. CDR3 coding DNA: TGTGCCAGCAGCTCGGGACAGGGTTATGAAAAACTGTTTTTT. Its protein is CASSSGQGYEKLFF. The complete variable domain, with remaining parts taken from reference TRBV5-6 and TRBJ1-4, reads DAGVTQSPTHLIKTRGQQVTLRCSPKSGHDTVSWYQQALGQGPQFIFQYYEEEERQRGNFPDRFSGHQFPNYSSELNVNALLLGDSALYLCASSSGQGYEKLFFGSGTQLSVL.

This chain joins TRBV6-5 and TRBJ2-4; D perhaps matches TRBD1 (6 bases). This CDR3 comprises 14 residues. Germline V gene lookup returns CDR1 MNHEY and CDR2 SVGAGI. V shed 7 bases and J shed 1 base, with 11 bases lying between them. The CDR3 bases are TGTGCCAGCACCAAACAGGGCGCCAAAAACATTCAGTACTTC. It encodes CASTKQGAKNIQYF.